This T cell receptor (beta chain) was sequenced in a study of T cell repertoires in cytomegalovirus infection. Overall study: Indications of both CMV infection and matching HLA type were provided by public TCR beta signatures.

The CDR3 length is 15 residues. In germline, CDR1 is LNHDA, CDR2 SQIVND (reference sequence). Losses at the gene ends were 3 bases for V and 4 bases for J; bases not matched to a gene: 7. TCRdb ran MiXCR on the reads and lists one entry per CDR3 protein. Among about 530,000 distinct CDR3 sequences, about 25% were seen once, and the ten largest hold about 13%. The table lists this clonotype with a few counts. Its antigen is unknown. Study-level findings and limits: What dominated the ex vivo response were HLA-C-restricted CMV-specific TCR beta clonotypes.

What was sequenced was PBMCs. The rearrangement links TRBV19 to TRBJ1-2; TRBD1 matches 8 bases. This clonotype was sampled from a human donor in good health (CMV status not recorded). Some clones in this sample may be carry-over from other donors' samples. The CDR3 reads CASSMTGEVGYGYTF. In nucleotides, the CDR3 is TGTGCCAGTAGTATGACAGGGGAAGTAGGCTATGGCTACACCTTC.